The next 20 T cell receptor beta chains were all read from a single sample in a study of CD8+ T cells in alopecia areata. As for treatment: oral pan-JAK inhibitor, 5-10 mg twice daily. Extracted RNA was reverse transcribed, and the resulting cDNA served as sequencing template. Produced via immunoSEQ multiplex PCR; TCRdb's table is partial and in-frame only. The sample lists some 200,000 clones, 60% to 70% occurring once. The sequenced sample was CD4+ T cells sorted from blood, obtained at week 4, from a patient treated with tofacitinib. These receptors all stem from a human donor with alopecia areata.

The sample holds one count of this clone. The J gene is TRBJ2-7, the V gene TRBV30, with unresolved D. Germline CDR1 GTSNPN, CDR2 SVGIG (reference sequence). Trimming took 0 bases from V and 7 from J, leaving 7 bases between them. The CDR3 loop spans 11 amino acids. In DNA, the CDR3 is TGTGCCTGGAGTGTAACCCGGGAGCAGTACTTC. Protein product: CAWSVTREQYF.

V and J are TRBV18 and TRBJ2-3; D remains unclear. CDR1 and CDR2 from the germline V gene are KGHSH and LQKENI. The CDR3 extends over 14 amino acids. The germline V and J ends were trimmed by 3 bases and 1 base, with 8 bases remaining between them. The CDR3 region is CASSPPLGTDTQYF. In nucleotides, the CDR3 is TGTGCCAGCTCACCCCCATTGGGCACAGATACGCAGTATTTT.

This clone has just one count. The V call is TRBV19, the J call TRBJ1-2, with 7 bases identical to TRBD1. Per the germline V gene, CDR1 is LNHDA and CDR2 is SQIVND (reference sequence). This CDR3 contains 13 residues. V lost 6 bases and J lost 5; bases outside the gene matches: 6. This chain's CDR3 is CASSQQGQYGYTF. As DNA, the CDR3 is TGTGCCAGTAGCCAACAGGGGCAGTATGGCTACACCTTC.

This clone has only a few counts. This sample also contains other DNA sequences that code for the same CDR3. V and J are TRBV4-3 and TRBJ1-5; D not resolved. Trimming left V 0 bases short and J 4 bases short, with 4 bases between. The CDR3 runs 13 residues. CDR1 LGHNA and CDR2 YSLEER come from the germline V gene. CDR3 sequence (DNA): TGCGCCAGCAGCCAAGATCTGAATCAGCCCCAGCATTTT. Translation: CASSQDLNQPQHF.

V usage is TRBV5-1 and J usage is TRBJ2-5, with D perhaps given as TRBD1 or TRBD2 (5 bases each). Between the trimmed V and J ends, which lost 0 bases and 4 bases, there was a span of 16 bases. This CDR3 comprises 16 residues. Looked up from germline, CDR1 is SGHRS and CDR2 is YFSETQ. The chain's CDR3 is CASSLGGTNTPETQYF. The CDR3 region has the DNA TGCGCCAGCAGCTTGGGAGGGACCAACACGCCAGAGACCCAGTACTTC.

The table lists this clone with a few counts. The gene calls are TRBV5-1 and TRBJ2-5; D gene uncertain. The CDR3 runs to 13 residues. Trimming left V 0 bases short and J 7 bases short, with 10 bases between. Per the germline V gene, CDR1 is SGHRS and CDR2 is YFSETQ. The CDR3 bases are TGCGCCAGCAGCTTGGGTACGTCCCGGACCCAGTACTTC. Protein product: CASSLGTSRTQYF.

The gene calls are TRBV2 and TRBJ2-7; D is unclear. The germline CDR1 and CDR2 sequences are SNHLY and FYNNEI. V shed 0 bases and J shed 1 base, with 7 bases lying between them. There are 14 residues in the CDR3. The CDR3 coding sequence is TGTGCCAGCAGTGAAGCAAGGGAATCCTACGAGCAGTACTTC. Residues: CASSEARESYEQYF.

The chain couples TRBV30 to TRBJ1-1; D is unclear. Trimming stripped 5 bases from V and 3 bases from J, with 10 bases between. From germline, CDR1 is GTSNPN and CDR2 SVGIG (reference sequence). CDR3 size: 12 residues. This chain's CDR3 is CAWGPRDTEAFF. Here the CDR3 DNA reads TGTGCCTGGGGGCCTCGGGACACTGAAGCTTTCTTT.

V is TRBV29-1 and J is TRBJ2-7, with a tentative D call TRBD2 (7 bases). V lost 6 bases and J 6 bases, leaving 15 bases between the germline ends. Germline assignment: CDR1 SQVTM and CDR2 ANQGSEA. This CDR3 has 12 residues. CDR3: CSVVQGGGEQYF. The CDR3 DNA is TGCAGCGTCGTACAGGGAGGGGGCGAGCAGTACTTC.

V and J are TRBV25-1 and TRBJ1-6; 7 bases match TRBD1. The CDR3 is 15 amino acids. Germline-derived CDR1 and CDR2 are MGHDK and SYGVNS. With V trimmed by 7 bases and J by 6 bases, 9 bases remained unmatched. This CDR3 reads CASKPPGTVNSPLHF. The CDR3 DNA reads TGTGCCAGCAAACCCCCCGGGACAGTTAATTCACCCCTCCACTTT.

The chain is built from TRBV5-1 and TRBJ2-1, with D tentatively TRBD2 (5 bases). V was cut by 3 bases and J by 11 bases, with 9 bases left in between. This CDR3 region has 11 residues. Germline-derived CDR1 and CDR2 are SGHRS and YFSETQ. This CDR3 is CASSWESQQFF. CDR3 bases: TGCGCCAGCAGCTGGGAGTCTCAGCAGTTCTTC.

The rearrangement uses TRBV6-5 and TRBJ2-7, with TRBD1 matching over 8 bases. Germline V gene sequence: CDR1 MNHEY, CDR2 SVGAGI. V shed 2 bases and J 3 bases; nucleotides not matched to a gene: 3. The CDR3 is 14 amino acids. The CDR3 is CASSYRDRFYEQYF. CDR3 sequence (DNA): TGTGCCAGCAGTTACCGGGACAGGTTCTACGAGCAGTACTTC.

This clone was seen only once. The chain couples TRBV6-5 to TRBJ1-1; the D gene is possibly TRBD1 (5 bases). The CDR3 has 15 amino acids. Germline lookup yields CDR1 MNHEY and CDR2 SVGAGI. V lost 3 bases and J 1 base, leaving 12 bases between the germline ends. The CDR3 DNA follows: TGTGCCAGCAGTTATCGGAGGGGAGGGAACACTGAAGCTTTCTTT. This encodes CASSYRRGGNTEAFF.

V and J are TRBV4-2 and TRBJ1-1; 9 bases are shared with TRBD1. V lost 1 base, J lost 5 bases, and 8 bases stayed unmatched. This CDR3 spans 16 amino acids. Germline CDR1 is LGHNA and CDR2 is YNFKEQ. The CDR3 DNA reads as TGTGCCAGCAGCCAAGCCCGGGGGACAGGGAGTACTGAAGCTTTCTTT. Its protein product is CASSQARGTGSTEAFF.

The V and J genes are TRBV7-9 and TRBJ2-7; D possibly corresponds to TRBD1 (5 bases). Germline V lookup: CDR1 SEHNR, CDR2 FQNEAQ (reference sequence). Trimming pared 3 bases from V and 2 bases from J, leaving 11 bases between. This CDR3 is 14 amino acids long. CDR3 sequence (DNA): TGTGCCAGCAGCTTGGACGGACAACCCTACGAGCAGTACTTC. It yields the protein CASSLDGQPYEQYF.

This clone was recorded a few times. V is TRBV28 and J is TRBJ2-5; the D is unclear. V was cut by 1 base and J by 1 base, with 10 bases left in between. This CDR3 is built from 15 residues. Germline CDR1 reads MDHEN; CDR2 reads SYDVKM. The CDR3 bases are TGTGCCAGCAGTTTATCCCCGACCCCCCAAGAGACCCAGTACTTC. This encodes CASSLSPTPQETQYF.

This sequence joins TRBV7-6 and TRBJ1-6; D is perhaps TRBD1 (6 bases). From germline, CDR1 is SGHVS and CDR2 FNYEAQ. Trimming left V 5 bases short and J 8 bases short, with 16 bases between. The CDR3 has 15 amino acids. The CDR3 DNA follows: TGTGCCAGCAGCCGCCAGGGGCAGGGGTATTCACCCCTCCACTTT. This encodes CASSRQGQGYSPLHF.

CDR3 in DNA: TGCAGCGTTGCCTCAAGAAACCGGGAGACCCAGTACTTC. Its protein product is CSVASRNRETQYF. The gene calls are TRBV29-1 and TRBJ2-5, with D unresolved. V lost 4 bases to trimming and J lost 5 bases, with 14 bases between them. The length of the CDR3 is 13 residues. From germline, CDR1 is SQVTM and CDR2 ANQGSEA.

This clone was recorded once. The chain links TRBV30 to TRBJ1-1; no reliable D call. V shed 3 bases and J shed 3 bases, with 17 bases lying between them. CDR3 length: 15 amino acids. Germline V gene data show CDR1 as GTSNPN and CDR2 as SVGIG (reference sequence). The CDR3 region is CAWRGSNPWDTEAFF. In DNA, the CDR3 is TGTGCCTGGAGGGGGAGTAACCCCTGGGACACTGAAGCTTTCTTT.

J is TRBJ1-2 and V is TRBV9; 7 bases map to TRBD1. This CDR3 is 15 amino acids long. V was clipped by 2 bases and J by 4 bases; unmatched bases: 8. CDR1 SGDLS and CDR2 YYNGEE come from the germline V gene. CDR3 DNA: TGTGCCAGCAGCGTGGCCCAGGGGGAAGCCTATGGCTACACCTTC. Amino acids: CASSVAQGEAYGYTF.